Shown below are 10 T cell receptor beta chains from a single sample sequenced in a study of blood T cells in healthy people across ages. Through a sample-barcoded 5' primer and a J-beta primer mix, a second PCR was run for roughly 7 to 11 cycles. TCRdb redid the calling of the 5' RACE reads with MiXCR, one entry per CDR3 protein. This sample has over 1,500,000 distinct CDR3 sequences, with roughly two fifths found just once. The sequencing sample was made of blood. The receptor source for this set is a human donor in good health.

As regards this clonotype: Relative to the germline gene, one junction end is altered; a read error may explain this. The chain is built from TRBV20-1 and TRBJ1-1; 8 bases agree with TRBD1. Germline V gene data show CDR1 as DFQATT and CDR2 as SNEGSKA (reference sequence). The CDR3 has 14 residues. For the CDR3, the DNA is TGCAGTGCTCCCCGGACAGGGCGACGTACTGACGCTTTCTTT. Encoded protein: CSAPRTGRRTDAFF.

The CDR3 loop reads CASSQVEVAELYNEQFF. The CDR3 DNA follows: TGCGCCAGCAGCCAAGTTGAGGTGGCAGAACTTTACAATGAGCAGTTCTTC. This rearrangement joins TRBV4-1 to TRBJ2-1; no reliable D call. This CDR3 region has 17 residues. V was pared by 1 base and J by 4 bases, with 17 bases between. The germline V gene has CDR1 MGHRA and CDR2 YSYEKL.

The V gene is TRBV5-1, the J gene TRBJ2-3, with 7 positions matching TRBD2. The CDR3 length is 16 residues. Trimming at V came to 4 bases and at J to 4 bases, leaving 12 bases not matched to a gene. Germline CDR1 is SGHRS and CDR2 is YFSETQ. Here the CDR3 reads CASSPLAAGRPDTQYF. The CDR3 bases are TGCGCCAGCAGCCCTCTAGCGGCGGGGCGTCCAGATACGCAGTATTTT.

The chain joins TRBV28 to TRBJ1-5; weak D call: TRBD1 (6 bases). Trimming pared 6 bases from V and 9 bases from J, leaving 15 bases between. Germline CDR1 is MDHEN and CDR2 is SYDVKM. The CDR3 runs 13 residues. The CDR3 sequence: CASRIQGLTPQHF. The CDR3 DNA sequence: TGTGCCAGCAGAATACAGGGTTTAACGCCCCAGCATTTT.

The gene calls are TRBV20-1 and TRBJ1-5; TRBD1 agrees at 10 bases. CDR3 size: 15 residues. Germline-derived CDR1 and CDR2 are DFQATT and SNEGSKA (reference sequence). V trimming: 6 bases; J trimming: 6 bases; junction bases outside the gene matches: 11. CDR3 nucleotides: TGCAGTGCACAATCCCCGGGACAGGGGTTTCAGCCCCAGCATTTT. This translates into CSAQSPGQGFQPQHF.

The rearrangement joins TRBV20-1 to TRBJ2-1; 9 bases map to TRBD2. Losses at the gene ends were 0 bases for V and 4 bases for J; bases not matched to a gene: 10. Germline V CDR1 and CDR2: DFQATT, SNEGSKA (reference sequence). The CDR3 is 17 residues long. The CDR3 sequence: CSARDNLAGSRYNEQFF. As DNA, the CDR3 is TGCAGTGCTAGAGATAATCTAGCGGGGTCCCGATACAATGAGCAGTTCTTC.

This chain uses TRBV12-3 or TRBV12-4 with TRBJ1-2; D is perhaps TRBD1 (6 bases). V shed 4 bases and J shed 5 bases, with 20 bases lying between them. The CDR3 is made up of 16 amino acids. Here the CDR3 DNA reads TGTGCCAGCAGTTCCCCACAGGGACCCCCGCTGTATGGCTACACCTTC. It specifies CASSSPQGPPLYGYTF.

The chain joins TRBV7-2 to TRBJ1-2; 7 positions match TRBD1. Trimming cost V 1 base and J 5 bases; bases outside gene matches: 7. Germline CDR1 SGHTA, CDR2 FQGNSA. The CDR3 is made up of 15 amino acids. This chain's CDR3 is CASSLGGGDLYGYTF. CDR3 coding DNA: TGTGCCAGCAGCTTAGGAGGGGGCGACCTTTATGGCTACACCTTC.

This clonotype has more than one count but fewer than ten. CDR3 in amino acids: CSASLRGGGLREQYF. As DNA, the CDR3 is TGCAGTGCTAGTCTTCGAGGGGGCGGTTTAAGGGAGCAGTACTTC. The chain recombines TRBV20-1 with TRBJ2-7; 7 bases are a match to TRBD1. V gave up 3 bases and J gave up 7 bases; unmatched junction bases: 15. This CDR3 region has 15 residues. The germline V gene encodes CDR1 DFQATT and CDR2 SNEGSKA (reference sequence).

J is TRBJ2-7 and V is TRBV29-1, with TRBD1 matching 10 bases. Per germline, CDR1 SQVTM and CDR2 ANQGSEA. V trimming: 4 bases; J trimming: 3 bases; junction bases outside the gene matches: 6. This CDR3 is 14 amino acids long. The CDR3 spells CSVAPDRGLYEQYF. CDR3 coding DNA: TGCAGCGTTGCCCCAGACAGGGGGCTCTACGAGCAGTACTTC.